Shown below are 20 T cell receptor beta chains from a single sample sequenced in a study of technical replicates of blood from four donors. Measured with immunoSEQ multiplex PCR; TCRdb has only the in-frame clones, and not every one. Here the sample spans 60,000 to 80,000 clones, about 90% being singletons. The sample was T cells isolated from PBMCs. These receptors were collected from a human donor in good health.

The J gene is TRBJ1-2, the V gene TRBV10-3; a weak D match, TRBD1 (5 bases). This CDR3 has 12 residues. Trimming pared 0 bases from V and 8 bases from J, leaving 7 bases between. CDR1 and CDR2 (germline): ENHRY, SYGVKD. The CDR3 sequence is CAISESGVGYTF. CDR3 nucleotides: TGTGCCATCAGTGAGTCAGGGGTGGGCTACACCTTC.

The sample holds one count of this clone. The gene calls are TRBV7-3 and TRBJ1-1, with D possibly being TRBD1 (6 bases). V was trimmed by 0 bases and J by 10 bases, leaving 12 bases between them. The CDR3 is 13 residues long. Germline V gives CDR1 SGHTA, CDR2 FQGTGA. CDR3: CASSLTSQGGAFF. The CDR3 bases are TGTGCCAGCAGCTTAACTTCACAGGGTGGAGCTTTCTTT.

This rearrangement joins TRBV7-2 to TRBJ2-5; D is unclear. The CDR3 covers 12 residues. From germline, CDR1 is SGHTA and CDR2 FQGNSA. V lost 1 base and J lost 5, with 5 bases in between. The CDR3 nucleotides are TGTGCCAGCAGCTTAGGCAGGGAGACCCAGTACTTC. As protein: CASSLGRETQYF.

J is TRBJ1-2 and V is TRBV11-3; D uncertain. The V gene's germline CDR1 is SGHNT and CDR2 YENEEA. CDR3 length: 12 amino acids. The V end lost 1 base, the J end lost 6 bases, and 6 bases lay between the germline ends. CDR3 bases: TGTGCCAGCAGCTTAGCGGGAAATGGCTACACCTTC. It is translated as CASSLAGNGYTF.

The chain recombines TRBV7-3 with TRBJ2-7; no firm D call. There are 13 residues in the CDR3. The germline V and J ends were trimmed by 1 base and 3 bases, with 7 bases remaining between them. The germline gives CDR1 SGHTA, CDR2 FQGTGA. As DNA, the CDR3 is TGTGCCAGCAGCTTAAATGGCAACTACGAGCAGTACTTC. Its protein is CASSLNGNYEQYF.

The chain couples TRBV5-1 to TRBJ2-1; 10 positions agree with TRBD2. V was pared by 0 bases and J by 0 bases, with 3 bases of the junction left unmatched. From germline, CDR1 is SGHRS and CDR2 YFSETQ. The CDR3 covers 17 residues. The CDR3 nucleotides are TGCGCCAGCAGCTTGGGGACTAGCGGAAACTCCTACAATGAGCAGTTCTTC. Amino acid sequence: CASSLGTSGNSYNEQFF.

The chain recombines TRBV6-5 with TRBJ1-1; maybe TRBD1 (5 bases). This CDR3 spans 16 amino acids. The germline V gene encodes CDR1 MNHEY and CDR2 SVGAGI. Trimming removed 2 bases at V and 6 bases at J, with 19 bases between. CDR3 DNA sequence: TGTGCCAGCAGTTACCTTCCTTTACAGTACAGGCCTGAAGCTTTCTTT. Translation gives CASSYLPLQYRPEAFF.

This chain links TRBV7-9 with TRBJ2-3, with D possibly TRBD2 on 7 matching bases. CDR1 and CDR2 from the germline V gene are SEHNR and FQNEAQ (reference sequence). This CDR3 contains 16 residues. V was cut by 2 bases and J by 11 bases, with 23 bases left in between. CDR3 coding DNA: TGTGCCAGCAGCTTAAAGGGGGGAGGGCCTGCCGAGAGGCAGTATTTT. Translating it yields CASSLKGGGPAERQYF.

The chain employs TRBV10-1 and TRBJ2-2, with D maybe TRBD2 (6 bases). V dropped 0 bases and J dropped 7 bases, with 9 bases sitting between them. CDR1 and CDR2 from the germline V gene are WNHNN and SYGVQD (reference sequence). The CDR3 consists of 14 residues. The CDR3 here is CASSESGGVGELFF. The DNA for the CDR3 is TGCGCCAGCAGTGAGTCGGGGGGAGTCGGGGAGCTGTTTTTT.

The V call is TRBV29-1, the J call TRBJ2-7; perhaps TRBD2 as D (6 bases). The CDR3 spans 12 residues. V was pared by 3 bases and J by 5 bases, with 11 bases between. CDR1 SQVTM and CDR2 ANQGSEA come from the germline V gene. The CDR3 DNA reads TGCAGCGTTGAGGAGGGCTACAACGAGCAGTACTTC. Amino acid sequence: CSVEEGYNEQYF.

V gene TRBV6-1 combines with J gene TRBJ2-2, with D tentatively TRBD2 (6 bases). V lost 6 bases and J 2 bases, leaving 13 bases between the germline ends. The CDR3 consists of 15 residues. CDR1 is MNHNS and CDR2 is SASEGT in the germline V gene. The CDR3 spells CASSLRRGNTGELFF. For the CDR3, the DNA is TGTGCCAGCAGCCTTAGGAGGGGTAACACCGGGGAGCTGTTTTTT.

This clone was seen more than once but under ten times. The rearrangement joins TRBV4-1 to TRBJ1-1; a weak D match, TRBD1 (5 bases). Germline V gene lookup returns CDR1 MGHRA and CDR2 YSYEKL. Trimming pared 0 bases from V and 5 bases from J, leaving 13 bases between. The CDR3 contains 15 residues. CDR3 DNA sequence: TGCGCCAGCAGCCAAGATGGGAATGGGGCGACTGAAGCTTTCTTT. Translating gives CASSQDGNGATEAFF.

V is TRBV29-1 and J is TRBJ1-1, with D unclear. The CDR3 has 13 amino acids. V was shortened by 8 bases and J by 1 base, with 14 bases between the two germline ends. The germline gives CDR1 SQVTM, CDR2 ANQGSEA. The CDR3 nucleotides are TGCAGCCCATACCTACCTACGAACACTGAAGCTTTCTTT. Translating it yields CSPYLPTNTEAFF.

This rearrangement joins TRBV7-4 to TRBJ2-7, with D possibly TRBD2 on 6 matching bases. Per germline, CDR1 SGHVT and CDR2 SQSDAQ. The CDR3 is 18 residues long. V shed 3 bases and J shed 0 bases, with 21 bases lying between them. CDR3 residues: CASSLGGGRPTSSYEQYF. The CDR3, as DNA: TGTGCCAGCAGCTTGGGTGGGGGGAGGCCGACTTCCTCCTACGAGCAGTACTTC.

The CDR3 region is CASSLGTSGRETQYF. CDR3 sequence (DNA): TGCGCCAGCAGCTTGGGGACTAGCGGTCGAGAGACCCAGTACTTC. The chain joins TRBV5-1 to TRBJ2-5; TRBD2 agrees at 10 bases. V was pared by 0 bases and J by 4 bases, with 3 bases of the junction left unmatched. Germline V gives CDR1 SGHRS, CDR2 YFSETQ. The CDR3 consists of 15 residues.

This chain connects TRBV9 to TRBJ2-2; 9 nucleotides match TRBD2. In germline, CDR1 is SGDLS, CDR2 YYNGEE. This CDR3 has 13 amino acids. V was clipped by 8 bases and J by 4 bases; unmatched bases: 3. In DNA form, the CDR3 reads TGTGCCAGTGGGACTAGCAGCACCGGGGAGCTGTTTTTT. It translates to CASGTSSTGELFF.

The chain links TRBV6-6 to TRBJ2-7; 10 nucleotides match TRBD2. V lost 5 bases to trimming and J lost 7 bases; unmatched junction nucleotides: 8. The V gene's germline CDR1 is MNHNY and CDR2 SVGAGI (reference sequence). The CDR3 covers 14 residues. The CDR3 nucleotides are TGTGCCAGCAGTCAGAGCGGGAGGGCGGGGGAGCAGTACTTC. Translation gives CASSQSGRAGEQYF.

As for this clone: This sample also contains other DNA sequences that code for the same CDR3. The chain couples TRBV29-1 to TRBJ2-7; a possible D gene is TRBD1 (5 bases). This CDR3 is built from 13 residues. The V end was cut by 4 bases, the J end by 0 bases, with 10 bases between. The germline V gene encodes CDR1 SQVTM and CDR2 ANQGSEA. In DNA form, the CDR3 reads TGCAGCGTTGGGGGCGGCAGCTCCTACGAGCAGTACTTC. Its translation is CSVGGGSSYEQYF.

The V and J genes are TRBV6-1 and TRBJ2-7, with 9 nucleotides matching TRBD2. Germline V gene lookup returns CDR1 MNHNS and CDR2 SASEGT. The length of the CDR3 is 13 residues. Losses at the gene ends were 8 bases for V and 0 bases for J; bases not matched to a gene: 2. CDR3: CASRSGSSYEQYF. The CDR3 bases are TGTGCCAGCCGTAGCGGGAGCTCCTACGAGCAGTACTTC.

The chain couples TRBV19 to TRBJ2-6; D is perhaps TRBD1 (5 bases). The V and J ends lost 1 base and 1 base respectively, with 8 bases between them. The CDR3 length is 16 residues. Looked up from germline, CDR1 is LNHDA and CDR2 is SQIVND (reference sequence). The CDR3 DNA follows: TGTGCCAGTAGTATAGGCCAGGGTTCTGGGGCCAACGTCCTGACTTTC. It specifies CASSIGQGSGANVLTF. The entire variable domain, with the rest obtained from reference TRBV19 and TRBJ2-6, is as follows: DGGITQSPKYLFRKEGQNVTLSCEQNLNHDAMYWYRQDPGQGLRLIYYSQIVNDFQKGDIAEGYSVSREKKESFPLTVTSAQKNPTAFYLCASSIGQGSGANVLTFGAGSRLTVL.